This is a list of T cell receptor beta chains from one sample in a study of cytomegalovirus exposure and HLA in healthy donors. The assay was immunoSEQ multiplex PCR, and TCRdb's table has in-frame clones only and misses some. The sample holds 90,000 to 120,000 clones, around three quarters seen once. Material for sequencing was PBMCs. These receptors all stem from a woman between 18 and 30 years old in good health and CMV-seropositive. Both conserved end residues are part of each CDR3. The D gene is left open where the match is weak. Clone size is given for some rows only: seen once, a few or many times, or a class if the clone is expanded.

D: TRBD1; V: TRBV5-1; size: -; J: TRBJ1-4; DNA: TGCGCCAGCAGCTTGGCTGGGACAGCCTACACTAATGAAAAACTGTTTTTT; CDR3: CASSLAGTAYTNEKLFF
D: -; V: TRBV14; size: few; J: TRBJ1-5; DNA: TGTGCCAGCAGTTCAGACAGAGATAGCAATCAGCCCCAGCATTTT; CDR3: CASSSDRDSNQPQHF
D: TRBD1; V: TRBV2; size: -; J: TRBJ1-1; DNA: TGTGCCAGCAGACCGGGACAGGGGAACACTGAAGCTTTCTTT; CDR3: CASRPGQGNTEAFF
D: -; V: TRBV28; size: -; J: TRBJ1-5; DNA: TGTGCCAGCAGTCAAGGAGTTAGCTCCGATCAGCCCCAGCATTTT; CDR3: CASSQGVSSDQPQHF
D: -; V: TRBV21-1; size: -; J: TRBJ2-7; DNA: TGTGCCAGCAGCAAATGGCCTAGGACTATTTACGAGCAGTACTTC; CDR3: CASSKWPRTIYEQYF
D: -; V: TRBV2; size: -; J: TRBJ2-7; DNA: TGTGCCAGCAGCGCAGAGGGTGAGCAGTACTTC; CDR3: CASSAEGEQYF
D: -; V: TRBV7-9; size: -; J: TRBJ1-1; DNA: TGTGCCAGCAGCTCCCGACGGGGGAGAGACACTGAAGCTTTCTTT; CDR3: CASSSRRGRDTEAFF
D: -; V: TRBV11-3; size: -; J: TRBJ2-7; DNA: TGTGCCAGCAGCTCTGGACAGAACTACGAGCAGTACTTC; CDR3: CASSSGQNYEQYF
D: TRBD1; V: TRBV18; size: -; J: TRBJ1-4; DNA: TGTGCCAGCTCACCTGGACAGGTTAATGAAAAACTGTTTTTT; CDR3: CASSPGQVNEKLFF
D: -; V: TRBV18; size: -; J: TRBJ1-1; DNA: TGTGCCAGCTCCCTGGCGGCGGCGAACACTGAAGCTTTCTTT; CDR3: CASSLAAANTEAFF
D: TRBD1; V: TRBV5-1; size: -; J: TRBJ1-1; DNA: TGCGCCAGCAGCTTGGGGACAGGGGGTTACACTGAAGCTTTCTTT; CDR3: CASSLGTGGYTEAFF
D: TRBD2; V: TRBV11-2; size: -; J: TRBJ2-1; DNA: TGTGCCAGCAGCCCTACCCCCGGGACTAGCGGGCAGCAGTTCTTC; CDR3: CASSPTPGTSGQQFF
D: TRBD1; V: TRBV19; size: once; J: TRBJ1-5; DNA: TGTGCCAGTAGTACTCCGGGACAGGGGGCGTGGGGCAATCAGCCCCAGCATTTT; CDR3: CASSTPGQGAWGNQPQHF
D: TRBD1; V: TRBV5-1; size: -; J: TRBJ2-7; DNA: TGCGCCAGCAGCTTCAGGGACAGGGCCTACGAGCAGTACTTC; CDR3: CASSFRDRAYEQYF
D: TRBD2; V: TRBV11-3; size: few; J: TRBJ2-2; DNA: TGTGCCAGCACCGGGACTAGCGGGACGGCCGGGGAGCTGTTTTTT; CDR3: CASTGTSGTAGELFF
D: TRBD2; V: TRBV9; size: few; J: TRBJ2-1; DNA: TGTGCCAGCAGCCCCGGCGGGAGAAATGAGCAGTTCTTC; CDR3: CASSPGGRNEQFF
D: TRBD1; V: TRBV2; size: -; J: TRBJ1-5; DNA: TGTGCCAGCTCGACCGATCAGGGGGCAAGCAATCAGCCCCAGCATTTT; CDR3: CASSTDQGASNQPQHF
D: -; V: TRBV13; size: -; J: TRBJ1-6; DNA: TGTGCCAGCAGCTTGGGGCAGGGTTCACCCCTCCACTTT; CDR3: CASSLGQGSPLHF
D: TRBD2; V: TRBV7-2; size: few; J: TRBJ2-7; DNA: TGTGCCAGCAGCCAACTAGCGGGGAAACCCTACGAGCAGTACTTC; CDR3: CASSQLAGKPYEQYF
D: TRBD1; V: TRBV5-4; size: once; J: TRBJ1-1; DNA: TGTGCCAGCAGCCAGGGACAGATGAACACTGAAGCTTTCTTT; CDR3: CASSQGQMNTEAFF
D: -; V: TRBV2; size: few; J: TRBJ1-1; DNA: TGTGCCAGCAGTGCTGAGATGAACACTGAAGCTTTCTTT; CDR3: CASSAEMNTEAFF
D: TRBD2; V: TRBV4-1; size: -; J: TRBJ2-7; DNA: TGCGCCAGCAGCCACCCCTCCGGGACTAGCGGGGCCTCCGAGCAGTACTTC; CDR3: CASSHPSGTSGASEQYF
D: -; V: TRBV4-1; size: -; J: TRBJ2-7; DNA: TGCGCCAGCAGCCAAGGGCCAGGGGAATCCTACGAGCAGTACTTC; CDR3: CASSQGPGESYEQYF
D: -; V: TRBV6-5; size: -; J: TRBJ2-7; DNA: TGTGCCAGCAGTTACGGGCAGGTCTCCTACGAGCAGTACTTC; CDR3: CASSYGQVSYEQYF
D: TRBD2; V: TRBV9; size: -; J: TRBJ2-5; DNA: TGTGCCAGCAGCGTCGGCGGGAGGGCCCCAATCCAAGAGACCCAGTACTTC; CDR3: CASSVGGRAPIQETQYF
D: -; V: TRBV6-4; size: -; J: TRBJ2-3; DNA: TGTGCCAGCAGTACCCTACAGGGAGATACGCAGTATTTT; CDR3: CASSTLQGDTQYF
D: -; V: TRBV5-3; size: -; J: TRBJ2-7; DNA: TGTGCCAGAAGCTTGAGCAAGCCTTCCTACGAGCAGTACTTC; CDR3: CARSLSKPSYEQYF
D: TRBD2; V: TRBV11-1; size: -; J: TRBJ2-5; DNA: TGTGCCAGCAGCTTAGCCAGCGGGAAGCTGGAGGAGACCCAGTACTTC; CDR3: CASSLASGKLEETQYF
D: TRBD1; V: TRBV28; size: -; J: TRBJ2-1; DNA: TGTGCCAGCAGTTCCGTCGGACAGGCGTCCTACAATGAGCAGTTCTTC; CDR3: CASSSVGQASYNEQFF
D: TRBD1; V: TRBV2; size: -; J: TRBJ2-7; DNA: TGTGCCAGCAGGCGGGGACAGGGATCCTACGAGCAGTACTTC; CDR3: CASRRGQGSYEQYF
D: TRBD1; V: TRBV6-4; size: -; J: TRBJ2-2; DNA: TGTGCCAGCAGGACAGGGTTTGACGCCGGGGAGCTGTTTTTT; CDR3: CASRTGFDAGELFF
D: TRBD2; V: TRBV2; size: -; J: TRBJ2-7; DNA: TGTGCCAGCAGTTTAGTACTAGCGGGATCCTACGAGCAGTACTTC; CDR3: CASSLVLAGSYEQYF
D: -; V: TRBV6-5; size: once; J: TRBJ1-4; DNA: TGTGCCAGCAGTCCGACTGGCACAACTAATGAAAAACTGTTTTTT; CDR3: CASSPTGTTNEKLFF
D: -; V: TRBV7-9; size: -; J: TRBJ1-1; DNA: TGTGCCAGCCGCCGACAGGACGGTGCAGCTTTCTTT; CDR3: CASRRQDGAAFF
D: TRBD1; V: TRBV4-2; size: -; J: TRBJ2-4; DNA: TGTGCCAGCAGCCAAGGGGACAGTCGCCAGATTCAGTACTTC; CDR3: CASSQGDSRQIQYF
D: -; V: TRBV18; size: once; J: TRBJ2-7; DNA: TGTGCCAGCTCACCTGAGGGGCGGGGCAACTACGAGCAGTACTTC; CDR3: CASSPEGRGNYEQYF
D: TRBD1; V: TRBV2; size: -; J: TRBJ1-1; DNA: TGTGCCAGCAGTGCGGGCCCGACAGGGGCTATGAACACTGAAGCTTTCTTT; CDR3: CASSAGPTGAMNTEAFF
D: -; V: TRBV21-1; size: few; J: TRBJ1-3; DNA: TGTGCCAGCAGCAAATGGACAGGGTTCCGAGGGAACTCTGGAAACACCATATATTTT; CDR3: CASSKWTGFRGNSGNTIYF
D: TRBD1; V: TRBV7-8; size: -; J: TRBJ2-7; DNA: TGTGCCAGCAGCTTTGCTAAGACAGGGGGTTTGTCCTACGAGCAGTACTTC; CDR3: CASSFAKTGGLSYEQYF
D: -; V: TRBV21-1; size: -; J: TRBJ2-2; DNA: TGTGCCAGCAGTACCTTAGCTGCCACCGGGGAGCTGTTTTTT; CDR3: CASSTLAATGELFF